This TCR beta chain was identified during a study of cytomegalovirus exposure and HLA in healthy donors. V was trimmed by 3 bases and J by 2 bases, leaving 20 bases between them. The CDR3 has 18 residues. Germline CDR1 reads LNHDA; CDR2 reads SQIVND (reference sequence). Concerning this clone itself: Its antigen is unidentified.

Findings and limits, study-wide: Altogether, 164 TCR beta chains were recorded as cytomegalovirus-associated. According to reports, the classifier identified cytomegalovirus status with high specificity and sensitivity. Within an earlier analysis, most TCR beta V segments proved productive either about 90% or about 30% of the time. Among TCR beta chains of equal frequency, HLA-associated ones were more clonally expanded in a later analysis.

The PCR employed 60 Vbeta primers together with 13 Jbeta primers. The protocol was immunoSEQ multiplex PCR, while the TCRdb copy is restricted to in-frame clones and leaves out a portion. The table records around 99,000 clones, around 77% of them present only once. Source material: PBMCs. The chain links TRBV19 to TRBJ2-1, with a tentative D call TRBD2 (6 bases). The origin of this receptor is a man aged 40-50 years in good health and CMV-seronegative. The CDR3 coding sequence is TGTGCCAGTAGTATTATCTTCCTCAGGGACTTACCCTACAATGAGCAGTTCTTC. This translates into CASSIIFLRDLPYNEQFF. Together with reference TRBV19 and TRBJ2-1, the CDR3 gives the full variable domain: DGGITQSPKYLFRKEGQNVTLSCEQNLNHDAMYWYRQDPGQGLRLIYYSQIVNDFQKGDIAEGYSVSREKKESFPLTVTSAQKNPTAFYLCASSIIFLRDLPYNEQFFGPGTRLTVL.